In its sample, the clone carrying this T cell receptor beta chain was seen once. CDR1 is LNHDA and CDR2 is SQIVND in the germline V gene (reference sequence). Trimming took 7 bases from V and 3 from J, leaving 14 bases between them. There are 14 residues in the CDR3. Original processing methods: Amplification with reference gene primers provided the estimates of nucleated cell counts. Clones were sequenced by immunoSEQ multiplex PCR, and TCRdb holds only the in-frame ones, with some missing. Clonal size and the V and J genes are those of that table, whereas D and trimming came from the DNA. The sample has 100,000 to 130,000 clones, over 80% seen once. This record belongs to a study of blood T cell repertoires in COVID-19. Study in general: Sites in the United States, Italy and Spain provided acute and convalescent COVID-19 samples. Nucleic acid was either cDNA or gDNA, and it came from T cells, B-cell-depleted T cells, or PBMCs.

The chain employs TRBV19 and TRBJ2-3, with a possible D match to TRBD2 (7 bases). Material for sequencing was peripheral blood. This sequence originates from a woman between 70 and 85 years old with acute or convalescent COVID-19. The CDR3 DNA reads TGTGCCAGTACCAAGGGGGGGTTTACAGATACGCAGTATTTT. This gives the protein CASTKGGFTDTQYF.